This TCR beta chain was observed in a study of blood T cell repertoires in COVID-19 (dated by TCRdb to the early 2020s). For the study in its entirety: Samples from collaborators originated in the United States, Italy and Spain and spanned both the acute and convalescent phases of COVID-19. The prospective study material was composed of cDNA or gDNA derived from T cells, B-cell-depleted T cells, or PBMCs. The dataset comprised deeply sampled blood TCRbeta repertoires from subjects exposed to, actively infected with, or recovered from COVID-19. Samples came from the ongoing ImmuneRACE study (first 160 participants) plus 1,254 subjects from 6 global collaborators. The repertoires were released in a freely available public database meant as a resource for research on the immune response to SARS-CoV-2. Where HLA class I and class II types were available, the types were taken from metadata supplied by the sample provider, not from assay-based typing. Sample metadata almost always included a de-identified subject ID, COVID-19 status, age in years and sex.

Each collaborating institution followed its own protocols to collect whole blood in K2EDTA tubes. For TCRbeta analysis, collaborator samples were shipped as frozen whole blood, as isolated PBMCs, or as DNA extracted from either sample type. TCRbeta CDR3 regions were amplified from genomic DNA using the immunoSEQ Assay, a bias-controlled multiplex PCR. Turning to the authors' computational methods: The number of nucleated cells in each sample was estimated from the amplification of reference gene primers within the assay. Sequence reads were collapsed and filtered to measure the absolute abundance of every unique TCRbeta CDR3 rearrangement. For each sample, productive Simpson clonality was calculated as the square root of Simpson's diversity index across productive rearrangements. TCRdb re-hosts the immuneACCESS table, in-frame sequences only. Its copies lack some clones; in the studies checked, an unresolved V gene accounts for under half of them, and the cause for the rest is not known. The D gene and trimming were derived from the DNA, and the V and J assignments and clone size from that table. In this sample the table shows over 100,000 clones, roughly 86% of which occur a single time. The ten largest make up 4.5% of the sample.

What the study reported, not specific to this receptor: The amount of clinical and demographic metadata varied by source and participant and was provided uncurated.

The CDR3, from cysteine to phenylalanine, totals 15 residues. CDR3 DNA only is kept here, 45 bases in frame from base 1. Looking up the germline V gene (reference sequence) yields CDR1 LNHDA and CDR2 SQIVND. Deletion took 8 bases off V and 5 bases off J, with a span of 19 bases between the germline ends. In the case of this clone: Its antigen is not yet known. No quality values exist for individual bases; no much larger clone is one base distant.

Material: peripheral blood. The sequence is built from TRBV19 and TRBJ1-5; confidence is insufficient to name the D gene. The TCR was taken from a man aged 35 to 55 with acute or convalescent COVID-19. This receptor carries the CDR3 CASRISGIWDQPQHF. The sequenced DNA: TGTGCCAGTCGCATCTCGGGGATATGGGATCAGCCCCAGCATTTT.